The clone carrying this T cell receptor (beta chain) was seen ten or more times. The antigen is undetermined. The germline gives CDR1 MDHEN, CDR2 SYDVKM. The length of the CDR3 is 14 residues. Trimming cost V 6 bases and J 10 bases, with 16 bases left between them. CDR3-region Arm-PCR and iRepertoire HTBI primers produced the TCR beta libraries. MiXCR, applied by TCRdb to the multiplex PCR reads, yields one record per CDR3 protein. The data show 700,000 or so distinct CDR3 sequences, 25% to 30% seen once. This sample is drawn from a study of regulatory T cells in long-lasting Graves disease. Study details: Positivity for TSH receptor antibodies plus over 5 years of antithyroid drugs meant persistent Graves' disease. Study findings and constraints: Favored gene segments in persistent disease were TRBV28, TRBJ1-2 and TRBJ2-5.

The time point denotes: persistent/refractory GD, antithyroid drugs over 5 years with positive TRAb. From RNA extracted from PBMCs, the TCR library was made. Each of the patients was recruited from an endocrinology department situated in Xi'an, China. The V call is TRBV28, the J call TRBJ1-6, with D unresolved. This sequence was found in a female donor with Graves disease. The sample was peripheral blood mononuclear cells (PBMCs), taken when the disease was refractory, from a patient treated with antithyroid drugs. The CDR3 loop reads CASSIASGASPLHF. The CDR3 coding sequence is TGTGCCAGCAGCATCGCGTCGGGCGCATCACCCCTCCACTTT. The full variable domain, rest sourced from reference TRBV28 and TRBJ1-6, is DVKVTQSSRYLVKRTGEKVFLECVQDMDHENMFWYRQDPGLGLRLIYFSYDVKMKEKGDIPEGYSVSREKKERFSLILESASTNQTSMYLCASSIASGASPLHFGNGTRLTVT.